What follows are 9 T cell receptor beta chains derived from one specimen sequenced in a study of breast tumors, draining lymph nodes, adjacent tissues. A single record per CDR3 protein comes from TCRdb applying MiXCR to the multiplex PCR reads. This sample has about 270,000 distinct CDR3 sequences; 30% occur once, and the top ten carry 1.1%. The lymph nodes were axillary draining lymph nodes from breast cancer patients. The sample comprised axillary lymph node tissue. Receptors originate from a female donor with breast cancer. Some clones in this sample may be carry-over from other donors' samples.

The chain employs TRBV6-5 and TRBJ2-4; 7 nucleotides line up with TRBD2. The CDR3 covers 15 residues. V lost 6 bases, J lost 9 bases, and 14 bases stayed unmatched. CDR1 and CDR2 from the germline V gene are MNHEY and SVGAGI. CDR3 protein: CASSQGTSVKGIQYF. CDR3 nucleotide sequence: TGTGCCAGCAGCCAAGGCACTAGCGTAAAAGGCATTCAGTACTTC.

This clonotype was detected many times. The chain combines TRBV2 with TRBJ2-2; 7 bases agree with TRBD1. The germline gives CDR1 SNHLY, CDR2 FYNNEI. V lost 5 bases, J lost 5 bases, and 11 bases stayed unmatched. CDR3 length: 16 residues. In nucleotides, the CDR3 is TGTGCCAGCAGTACCAACAGGGGCGTAAAGACCGGGGAGCTGTTTTTT. It yields the protein CASSTNRGVKTGELFF.

As concerns this clonotype: This may be a read error, as it is one base from a much larger clone. The chain recombines TRBV12-3 or TRBV12-4 with TRBJ2-7, with TRBD2 as a possible D gene (5 bases). The CDR3 is made up of 15 amino acids. The CDR3 here is CASLLAGRSSYEQCF. CDR3 DNA sequence: TGTGCCAGCCTCCTGGCGGGTAGGAGCTCCTACGAGCAGTGCTTC.

This clonotype was detected ten times or more. The CDR3 sequence: CASSYSGQPQHF. CDR3 coding DNA: TGTGCCAGCAGTTACTCCGGTCAGCCCCAGCATTTT. The rearrangement uses TRBV6-6 and TRBJ1-5; unclear D gene. The V end lost 0 bases, the J end lost 6 bases, and 3 bases lay between the germline ends. Germline values: CDR1 MNHNY, CDR2 SVGAGI (reference sequence). This CDR3 spans 12 amino acids.

This clonotype was detected only a few times. Being one base from a much bigger clone, this may be a read error. The chain combines TRBV7-9 with TRBJ1-2; TRBD1 matches 7 bases. The CDR3 loop spans 15 amino acids. The germline gives CDR1 SEHNR, CDR2 FQNEAQ (reference sequence). CDR3 bases: TGTGCCAGCAGCGACCCGGGACAGATTAACTATGGCTACCCCTTC. This sequence encodes CASSDPGQINYGYPF. The full variable domain, in which reference TRBV7-9 and TRBJ1-2 provide the parts outside the CDR3, is DTGVSQNPRHKITKRGQNVTFRCDPISEHNRLYWYRQTLGQGPEFLTYFQNEAQLEKSRLLSDRFSAERPKGSFSTLEIQRTEQGDSAMYLCASSDPGQINYGYPFGSGTRLTVV.

The chain carries TRBV5-1 and TRBJ2-7; D might be TRBD2 (7 bases). CDR3 length: 16 residues. CDR1 is SGHRS, CDR2 YFSETQ, per germline. V lost 4 bases to trimming and J lost 4 bases, with 21 bases between them. CDR3 residues: CASSPRGGRYWYEQYF. The DNA of the CDR3 is TGCGCCAGCAGCCCGAGGGGGGGGAGGTACTGGTACGAGCAGTACTTC.

This clonotype was observed at least ten times. This sequence joins TRBV20-1 and TRBJ2-3; TRBD2 matches 9 bases. Per germline, CDR1 DFQATT and CDR2 SNEGSKA (reference sequence). V dropped 0 bases and J dropped 4; count of bases not matched to a gene: 11. This CDR3 is 17 amino acids long. CDR3 loop: CSARDRLAGSAADTQYF. The CDR3, as DNA: TGCAGTGCTAGAGATCGGCTAGCGGGATCCGCTGCAGATACGCAGTATTTT.

This clonotype showed up many times. V and J are TRBV19 and TRBJ1-2; D is perhaps TRBD1 (5 bases). Germline V gives CDR1 LNHDA, CDR2 SQIVND (reference sequence). Trimming shortened V by 3 bases and J by 5 bases, and 13 bases separated the two germline ends. This CDR3 is 14 amino acids long. CDR3 bases: TGTGCCAGTAGTATTCTTCAGGGATTGTATGGCTACACCTTC. Its protein product is CASSILQGLYGYTF.

This clonotype was seen once. Sequence at one end of the junction differs from germline and may be a read error. The CDR3 DNA reads as TGTGCCGGCAGTGATCAGGGAATGAACACTGAAGCTTTCTTT. Translated, it gives CAGSDQGMNTEAFF. This chain uses TRBV25-1 with TRBJ1-1; D is perhaps TRBD1 (5 bases). CDR3 length: 14 residues. CDR1 is MGHDK and CDR2 is SYGVNS in the germline V gene. The variable domain in full, completed from reference TRBV25-1 and TRBJ1-1, reads EADIYQTPRYLVIGTGKKITLECSQTMGHDKMYWYQQDPGMELHLIHYSYGVNSTEKGDLSSESTVSRIRTEHFPLTLESARPSHTSQYLCAGSDQGMNTEAFFGQGTRLTVV.